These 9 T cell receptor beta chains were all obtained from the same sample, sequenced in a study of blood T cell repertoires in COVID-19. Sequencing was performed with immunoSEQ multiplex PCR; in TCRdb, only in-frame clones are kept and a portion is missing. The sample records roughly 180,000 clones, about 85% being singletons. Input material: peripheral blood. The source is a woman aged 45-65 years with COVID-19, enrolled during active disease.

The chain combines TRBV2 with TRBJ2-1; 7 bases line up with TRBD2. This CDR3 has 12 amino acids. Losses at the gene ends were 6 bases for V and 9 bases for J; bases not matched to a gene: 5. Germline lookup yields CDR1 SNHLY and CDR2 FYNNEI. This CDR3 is CASRTTGGEQFF. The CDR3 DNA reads TGTGCCAGCAGAACCACGGGGGGTGAGCAGTTCTTC.

In nucleotides, the CDR3 is TGTGCCAGCAGCGGGGGGGGGATTTCACCCCTCCACTTT. Translated, it gives CASSGGGISPLHF. J is TRBJ1-6 and V is TRBV5-4; D is possibly TRBD1 (5 bases). V was trimmed by 4 bases and J by 9 bases, leaving 11 bases between them. CDR3 length equals 13 residues. Germline V lookup: CDR1 SGHNT, CDR2 YYREEE (reference sequence).

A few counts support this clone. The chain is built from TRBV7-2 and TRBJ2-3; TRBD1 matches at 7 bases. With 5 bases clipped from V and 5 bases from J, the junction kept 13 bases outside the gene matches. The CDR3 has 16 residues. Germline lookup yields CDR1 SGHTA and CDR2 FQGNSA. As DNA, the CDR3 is TGTGCCAGCAGCCCTCGACAGGGTGGGGCAGGAGATACGCAGTATTTT. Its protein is CASSPRQGGAGDTQYF.

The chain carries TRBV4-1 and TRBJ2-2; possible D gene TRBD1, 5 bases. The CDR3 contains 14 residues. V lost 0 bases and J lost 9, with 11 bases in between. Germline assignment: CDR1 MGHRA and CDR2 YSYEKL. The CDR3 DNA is TGCGCCAGCAGCCAAGAGGGGCCAATTCGGGAGCTGTTTTTT. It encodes CASSQEGPIRELFF.

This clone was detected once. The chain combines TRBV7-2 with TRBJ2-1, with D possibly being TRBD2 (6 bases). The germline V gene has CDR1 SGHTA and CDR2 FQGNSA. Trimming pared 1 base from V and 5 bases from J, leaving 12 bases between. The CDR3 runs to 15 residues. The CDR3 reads CASSLDPAGHNEQFF. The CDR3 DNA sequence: TGTGCCAGCAGCTTAGATCCAGCGGGCCACAATGAGCAGTTCTTC.

In DNA, the CDR3 is TGTGCCACCAGTGCGGGCGGGGGATACAATGAGCAGTTCTTC. Its protein product is CATSAGGGYNEQFF. The chain is built from TRBV24-1 and TRBJ2-1; the match to TRBD2 covers 7 bases. V gave up 5 bases and J gave up 4 bases; unmatched junction bases: 4. Germline CDR1 reads KGHDR; CDR2 reads SFDVKD. The CDR3 loop spans 14 amino acids.

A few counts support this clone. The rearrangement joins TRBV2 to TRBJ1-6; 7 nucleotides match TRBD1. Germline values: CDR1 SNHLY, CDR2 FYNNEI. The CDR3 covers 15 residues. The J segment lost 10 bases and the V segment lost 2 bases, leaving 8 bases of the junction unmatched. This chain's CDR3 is CASSEQGVSGSPLHF. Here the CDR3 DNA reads TGTGCCAGCAGTGAACAGGGGGTTAGTGGATCACCCCTCCACTTT.

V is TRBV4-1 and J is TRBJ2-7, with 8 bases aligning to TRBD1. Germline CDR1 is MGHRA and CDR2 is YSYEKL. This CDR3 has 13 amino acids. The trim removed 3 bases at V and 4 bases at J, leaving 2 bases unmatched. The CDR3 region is CASSQDRVYEQYF. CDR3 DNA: TGCGCCAGCAGCCAGGACAGGGTGTACGAGCAGTACTTC.

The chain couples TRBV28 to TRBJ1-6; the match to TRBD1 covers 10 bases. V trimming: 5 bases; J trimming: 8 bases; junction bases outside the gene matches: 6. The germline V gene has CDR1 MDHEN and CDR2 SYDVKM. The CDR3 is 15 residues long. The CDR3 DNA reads TGTGCCAGCAGTCCTCGACAGGGGGCGTATTCACCCCTCCACTTT. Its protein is CASSPRQGAYSPLHF.